The sample holds a few counts of the clone carrying this T cell receptor (beta chain). What it recognizes is unknown. These data belong to a study of beta chain features in type 1 diabetes. Study at large: Over all samples combined, about 100,000,000 sorted cells were examined.

Study findings and constraints: Naive, central memory and Treg TCRB repertoires seemed to resemble each other more closely in patients than they did in healthy donors. Individuals with type 1 diabetes displayed fewer insertions and more deletions at VDJ junctions.

Isolation of CD4+ naive, central memory, regulatory and stem cell-like memory cells was achieved by sorting via CD45RO/CCR7/CD25/CD127/CD95/CD27. Every bit of the isolated RNA underwent reverse transcription, so sequencing read expressed TCRB transcripts. Generated by immunoSEQ multiplex PCR, the TCRdb table keeps only in-frame clones and is missing some. This table has roughly 170,000 clones, about 13% appearing once. Sequencing input: central memory CD4+ T cells from blood. The origin of this receptor is a young woman in good health.

The DNA of the CDR3 is TGCAGCGTTTTCCACCGGGACAGGGATGGCTACACCTTC. Its protein is CSVFHRDRDGYTF. The chain combines TRBV29-1 with TRBJ1-2, with 9 bases aligning to TRBD1. Germline values: CDR1 SQVTM, CDR2 ANQGSEA. Unmatched junction bases numbered 7, after V lost 5 bases and J lost 6 bases. The length of the CDR3 is 13 residues.